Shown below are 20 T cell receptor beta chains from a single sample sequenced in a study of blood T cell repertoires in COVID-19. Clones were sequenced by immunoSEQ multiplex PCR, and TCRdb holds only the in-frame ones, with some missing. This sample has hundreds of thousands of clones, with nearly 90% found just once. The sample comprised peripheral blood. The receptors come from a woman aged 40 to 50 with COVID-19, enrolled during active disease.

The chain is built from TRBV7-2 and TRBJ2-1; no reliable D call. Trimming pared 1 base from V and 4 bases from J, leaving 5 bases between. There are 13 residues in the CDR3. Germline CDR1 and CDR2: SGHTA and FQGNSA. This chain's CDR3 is CASSLDTYNEQFF. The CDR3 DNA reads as TGTGCCAGCAGCTTAGACACGTACAATGAGCAGTTCTTC.

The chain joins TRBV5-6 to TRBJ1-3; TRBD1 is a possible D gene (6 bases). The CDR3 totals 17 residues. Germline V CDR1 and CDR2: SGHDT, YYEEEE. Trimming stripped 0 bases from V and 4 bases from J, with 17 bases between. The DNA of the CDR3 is TGTGCCAGCAGCTTGGCCTGGACAGCCAGGAGGGGAAACACCATATATTTT. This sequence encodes CASSLAWTARRGNTIYF.

CDR3 DNA: TGTGCCAGCTCTCCTCGACAGGGGGATGAAAAACTGTTTTTT. Translated, it gives CASSPRQGDEKLFF. The V call is TRBV18, the J call TRBJ1-4, with 9 positions matching TRBD1. Looked up from germline, CDR1 is KGHSH and CDR2 is LQKENI. The CDR3 loop spans 14 amino acids. Unmatched junction bases numbered 5, after V lost 6 bases and J lost 6 bases.

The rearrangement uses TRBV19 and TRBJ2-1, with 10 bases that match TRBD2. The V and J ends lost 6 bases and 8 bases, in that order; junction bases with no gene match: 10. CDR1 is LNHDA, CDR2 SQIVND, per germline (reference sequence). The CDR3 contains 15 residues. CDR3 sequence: CASRGEAGGPHEQFF. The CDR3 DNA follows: TGTGCCAGTAGGGGTGAAGCGGGAGGGCCCCATGAGCAGTTCTTC.

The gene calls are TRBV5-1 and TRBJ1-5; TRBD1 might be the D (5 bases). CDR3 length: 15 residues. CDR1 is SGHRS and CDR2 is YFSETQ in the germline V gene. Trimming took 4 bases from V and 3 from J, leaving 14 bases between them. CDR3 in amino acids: CASSIGGLNNQPQHF. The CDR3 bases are TGCGCCAGCAGCATCGGGGGTCTAAACAATCAGCCCCAGCATTTT.

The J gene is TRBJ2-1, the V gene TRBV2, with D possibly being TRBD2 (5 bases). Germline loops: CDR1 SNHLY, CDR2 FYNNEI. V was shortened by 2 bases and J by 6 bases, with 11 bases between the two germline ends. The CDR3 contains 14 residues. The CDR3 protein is CASSEFRTLNEQFF. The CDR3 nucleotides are TGTGCCAGCAGTGAATTTCGGACTCTCAATGAGCAGTTCTTC.

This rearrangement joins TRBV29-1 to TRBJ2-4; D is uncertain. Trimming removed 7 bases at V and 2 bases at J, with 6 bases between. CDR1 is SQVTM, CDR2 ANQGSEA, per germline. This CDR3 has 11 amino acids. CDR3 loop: CSAASKNIQYF. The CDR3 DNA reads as TGCAGCGCAGCCTCCAAAAACATTCAGTACTTC.

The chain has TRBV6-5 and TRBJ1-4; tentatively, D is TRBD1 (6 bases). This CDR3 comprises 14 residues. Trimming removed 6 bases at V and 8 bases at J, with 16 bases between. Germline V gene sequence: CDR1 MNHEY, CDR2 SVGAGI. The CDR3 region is CASSQNQGNEKLFF. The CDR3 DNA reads TGTGCCAGCAGCCAAAATCAGGGGAACGAAAAACTGTTTTTT.

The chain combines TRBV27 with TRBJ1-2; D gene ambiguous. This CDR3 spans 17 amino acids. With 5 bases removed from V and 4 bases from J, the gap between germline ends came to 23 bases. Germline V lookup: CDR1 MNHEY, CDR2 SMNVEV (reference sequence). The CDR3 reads CASSPSPHQDFGYGYTF. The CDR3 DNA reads TGTGCCAGCAGTCCCAGCCCTCATCAGGATTTTGGCTATGGCTACACCTTC.

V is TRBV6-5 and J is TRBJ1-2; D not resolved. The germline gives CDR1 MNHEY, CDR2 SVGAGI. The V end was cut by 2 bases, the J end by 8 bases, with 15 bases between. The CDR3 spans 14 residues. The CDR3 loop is CASSYNSGPEGYTF. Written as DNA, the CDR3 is TGTGCCAGCAGTTACAACTCGGGTCCGGAGGGCTACACCTTC.

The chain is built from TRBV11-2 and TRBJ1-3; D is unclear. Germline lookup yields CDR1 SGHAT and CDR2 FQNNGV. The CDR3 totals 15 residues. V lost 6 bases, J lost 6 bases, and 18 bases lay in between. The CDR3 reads CASRTGGGISNTIYF. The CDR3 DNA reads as TGTGCCAGCAGGACGGGAGGTGGTATTTCAAACACCATATATTTT.

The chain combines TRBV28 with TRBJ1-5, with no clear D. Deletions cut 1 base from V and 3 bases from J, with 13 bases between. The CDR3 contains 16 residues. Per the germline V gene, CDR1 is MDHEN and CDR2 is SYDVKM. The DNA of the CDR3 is TGTGCCAGCAGTTTATTAGCCGTCTCCCTCAATCAGCCCCAGCATTTT. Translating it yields CASSLLAVSLNQPQHF.

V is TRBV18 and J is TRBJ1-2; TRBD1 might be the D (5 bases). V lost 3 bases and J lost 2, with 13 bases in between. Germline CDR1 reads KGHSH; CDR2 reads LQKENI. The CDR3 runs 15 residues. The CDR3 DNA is TGTGCCAGCTCACCTCCGCTACACAGGAACTATGGCTACACCTTC. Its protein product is CASSPPLHRNYGYTF.

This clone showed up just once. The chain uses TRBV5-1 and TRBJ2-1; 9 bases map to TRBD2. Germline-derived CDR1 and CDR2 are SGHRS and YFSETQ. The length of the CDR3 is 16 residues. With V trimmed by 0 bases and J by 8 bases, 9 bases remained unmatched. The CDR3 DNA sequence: TGCGCCAGCAGCTTGGTGGCGCGGGGGGGCTCCTATGAGCAGTTCTTC. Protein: CASSLVARGGSYEQFF.

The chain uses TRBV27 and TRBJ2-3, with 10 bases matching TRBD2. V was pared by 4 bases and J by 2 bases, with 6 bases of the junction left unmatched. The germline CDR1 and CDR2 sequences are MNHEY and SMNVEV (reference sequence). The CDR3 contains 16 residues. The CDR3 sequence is CASSSLTSGDTDTQYF. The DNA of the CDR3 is TGTGCCAGCAGTTCCCTAACTAGCGGGGACACAGATACGCAGTATTTT.

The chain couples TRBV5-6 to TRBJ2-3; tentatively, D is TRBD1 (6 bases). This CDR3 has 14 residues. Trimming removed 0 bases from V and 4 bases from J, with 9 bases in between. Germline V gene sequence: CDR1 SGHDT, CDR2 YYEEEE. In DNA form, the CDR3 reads TGTGCCAGCAGCTTGGGGGGGCCCCCAGATACGCAGTATTTT. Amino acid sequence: CASSLGGPPDTQYF.

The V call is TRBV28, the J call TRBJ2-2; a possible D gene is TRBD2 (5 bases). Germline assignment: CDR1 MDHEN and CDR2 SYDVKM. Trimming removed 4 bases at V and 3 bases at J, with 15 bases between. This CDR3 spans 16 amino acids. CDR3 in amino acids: CASSYFSAGDTGELFF. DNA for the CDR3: TGTGCCAGCAGTTATTTTAGTGCCGGGGACACCGGGGAGCTGTTTTTT.

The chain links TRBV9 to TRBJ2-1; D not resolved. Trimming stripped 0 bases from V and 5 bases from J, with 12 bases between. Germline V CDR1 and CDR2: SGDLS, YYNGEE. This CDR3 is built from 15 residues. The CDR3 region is CASSVDEWADNEQFF. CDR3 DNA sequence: TGTGCCAGCAGCGTAGATGAATGGGCAGACAATGAGCAGTTCTTC.

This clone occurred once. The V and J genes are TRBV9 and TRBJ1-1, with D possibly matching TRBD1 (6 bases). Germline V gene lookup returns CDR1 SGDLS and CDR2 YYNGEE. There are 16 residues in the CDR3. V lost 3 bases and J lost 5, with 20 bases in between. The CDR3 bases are TGTGCCAGCAGCGCGGAAGTCAGGGGCGGGTGGACTGAAGCTTTCTTT. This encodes CASSAEVRGGWTEAFF.

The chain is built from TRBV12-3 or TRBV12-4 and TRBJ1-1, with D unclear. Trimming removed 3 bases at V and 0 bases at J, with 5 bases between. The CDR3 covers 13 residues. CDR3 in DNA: TGTGCCAGCAGTTTTAATCTGAACACTGAAGCTTTCTTT. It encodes CASSFNLNTEAFF.